Each of the 10 T cell receptor beta chains below was sequenced from the same sample in a study of blood T cell repertoires in COVID-19. Generated by immunoSEQ multiplex PCR, the TCRdb table keeps only in-frame clones and is missing some. This repertoire shows about 160,000 clones, approximately 85% found once; its top ten account for 6.9%. Sequences were obtained from peripheral blood. The receptors come from a man aged 80 or over with COVID-19, enrolled during active disease.

This clone is a singleton in its sample. The chain couples TRBV9 to TRBJ1-4, with D maybe TRBD1 (6 bases). V was shortened by 3 bases and J by 4 bases, with 10 bases between the two germline ends. The germline V gene has CDR1 SGDLS and CDR2 YYNGEE. This CDR3 has 14 amino acids. This chain's CDR3 is CASSGTAINEKLFF. In DNA, the CDR3 is TGTGCCAGCAGCGGGACAGCGATTAATGAAAAACTGTTTTTT.

This chain links TRBV7-2 with TRBJ1-5; tentatively, D is TRBD1 (5 bases). Trimming pared 2 bases from V and 6 bases from J, leaving 5 bases between. Per the germline V gene, CDR1 is SGHTA and CDR2 is FQGNSA. The CDR3 is 12 amino acids. CDR3 nucleotide sequence: TGTGCCAGCAGCTTAAGGGGTCAGCCCCAGCATTTT. Amino acids: CASSLRGQPQHF.

The chain couples TRBV2 to TRBJ1-5, with 7 nucleotides matching TRBD1. The ends lost 2 bases at V and 5 bases at J; junction bases unmatched: 3. The CDR3 spans 14 residues. Germline lookup yields CDR1 SNHLY and CDR2 FYNNEI. This CDR3 is CASSEITGDQPQHF. Written as DNA, the CDR3 is TGTGCCAGCAGTGAAATCACAGGGGATCAGCCCCAGCATTTT.

V gene TRBV2 combines with J gene TRBJ1-4; no clear D. Per the germline V gene, CDR1 is SNHLY and CDR2 is FYNNEI. The CDR3 loop spans 15 amino acids. Between the trimmed V and J ends, which lost 6 bases and 4 bases, there was a span of 15 bases. This CDR3 reads CASRGRHLNNEKLFF. CDR3 DNA sequence: TGTGCCAGCAGGGGCAGACACCTGAATAATGAAAAACTGTTTTTT. Filled out from reference TRBV2 and TRBJ1-4, the complete variable domain reads EPEVTQTPSHQVTQMGQEVILRCVPISNHLYFYWYRQILGQKVEFLVSFYNNEISEKSEIFDDQFSVERPDGSNFTLKIRSTKLEDSAMYFCASRGRHLNNEKLFFGSGTQLSVL.

The DNA for the CDR3 is TGTGCCAGCAGCTTAGGACAGGGGGGGAATGAAAAACTGTTTTTT. Amino acids: CASSLGQGGNEKLFF. The J gene is TRBJ1-4, the V gene TRBV5-4; 10 nucleotides align to TRBD1. The CDR3 loop spans 15 amino acids. The J segment lost 5 bases and the V segment lost 2 bases, leaving 3 bases of the junction unmatched. The germline V gene has CDR1 SGHNT and CDR2 YYREEE (reference sequence).

V and J are TRBV19 and TRBJ1-1; 8 positions match TRBD1. With 8 bases clipped from V and 5 bases from J, the junction kept 7 bases outside the gene matches. Germline CDR1 reads LNHDA; CDR2 reads SQIVND (reference sequence). This CDR3 spans 13 amino acids. CDR3 protein: CASLGQGWTEAFF. The CDR3 DNA follows: TGTGCCAGTCTCGGACAGGGCTGGACTGAAGCTTTCTTT.

This rearrangement joins TRBV29-1 to TRBJ2-1, with 7 bases that match TRBD2. V trimming: 5 bases; J trimming: 5 bases; junction bases outside the gene matches: 9. CDR3 size: 14 residues. The germline V gene has CDR1 SQVTM and CDR2 ANQGSEA. The CDR3 coding sequence is TGCAGCGTTCCTTGGGGAGGGACGCACAATGAGCAGTTCTTC. It yields the protein CSVPWGGTHNEQFF.

The chain recombines TRBV20-1 with TRBJ1-3; 7 nucleotides match TRBD1. V was clipped by 3 bases and J by 0 bases; unmatched bases: 5. Germline V CDR1 and CDR2: DFQATT, SNEGSKA (reference sequence). The CDR3 runs to 15 residues. Here the CDR3 reads CSASIGGVSGNTIYF. The CDR3 region has the DNA TGCAGTGCTAGTATAGGGGGCGTCTCTGGAAACACCATATATTTT.

This clone has a single count. The rearrangement links TRBV29-1 to TRBJ2-1; D is perhaps TRBD1 (6 bases). The V end was cut by 6 bases, the J end by 4 bases, with 13 bases between. In germline, CDR1 is SQVTM, CDR2 ANQGSEA. The CDR3 sequence is 13 residues long. The CDR3, as DNA: TGCAGCGTACACAGGGTTAGTTACAATGAGCAGTTCTTC. It encodes CSVHRVSYNEQFF.

This clone was counted once. This sequence joins TRBV9 and TRBJ1-4; D is perhaps TRBD1 (5 bases). This CDR3 is built from 17 residues. Looked up from germline, CDR1 is SGDLS and CDR2 is YYNGEE. V was shortened by 0 bases and J by 2 bases, with 14 bases between the two germline ends. The DNA for the CDR3 is TGTGCCAGCAGCGTAGCGCCCCTAGGGGCGACTAATGAAAAACTGTTTTTT. Amino acid sequence: CASSVAPLGATNEKLFF.